This entry features one T cell receptor beta chain sequence. A second roughly 7 to 12 cycle PCR used barcoded and J-beta primers. Sequencing recovered at least 3 million CDR3-containing paired-end reads from each sample. TCRdb recomputed calls from the 5' RACE reads with MiXCR, one row per CDR3 protein. The sample carries about 1.4 million distinct CDR3 sequences, approximately 59% recorded once. These data are taken from a study of blood T cells in healthy people across ages. Germline CDR1 MGHRA, CDR2 YSYEKL. V trimming: 5 bases; J trimming: 4 bases; junction bases outside the gene matches: 10. CDR3 length: 17 residues.

The rearrangement links TRBV4-1 to TRBJ2-1, with TRBD2 matching over 11 bases. Sample: blood. The sequence was obtained from a man aged 18-30 years in good health. CDR3 nucleotide sequence: TGCGCCAGCAGCTTTCAACTAGCGGGGGAATCTTACAATGAGCAGTTCTTC. It translates to CASSFQLAGESYNEQFF.